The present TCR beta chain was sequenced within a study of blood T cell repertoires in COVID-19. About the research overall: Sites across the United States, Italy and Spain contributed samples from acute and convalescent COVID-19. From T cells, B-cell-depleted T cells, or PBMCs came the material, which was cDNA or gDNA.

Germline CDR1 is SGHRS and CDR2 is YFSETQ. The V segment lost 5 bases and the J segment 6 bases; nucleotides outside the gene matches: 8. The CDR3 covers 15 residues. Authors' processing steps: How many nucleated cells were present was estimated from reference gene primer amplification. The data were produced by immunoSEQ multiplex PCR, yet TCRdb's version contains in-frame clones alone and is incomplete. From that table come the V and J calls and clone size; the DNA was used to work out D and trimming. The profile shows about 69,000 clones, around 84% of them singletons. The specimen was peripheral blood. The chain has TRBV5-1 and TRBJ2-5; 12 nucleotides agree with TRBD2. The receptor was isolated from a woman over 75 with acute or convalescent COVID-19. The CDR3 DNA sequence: TGCGCCAGCAGTACTAGCGGGGGGTTTGGGAAGACCCAGTACTTC. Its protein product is CASSTSGGFGKTQYF.